The 24 T cell receptor beta chains below were found in one sample sequenced in a study of cytomegalovirus exposure and HLA in healthy donors (dated by TCRdb to about 2017). Library prep was done by the immunoSEQ multiplex PCR assay. A mixture of 60 forward primers for TCR Vbeta segments and 13 reverse primers for TCR Jbeta segments was used in the multiplex PCR. TCRdb re-hosts the immuneACCESS table, in-frame sequences only. Its copies lack some clones; in the studies checked, an unresolved V gene accounts for under half of them, and the cause for the rest is not known. The sample contains tens of thousands of clones, 84% of them found a single time. 2% to 3% of the sample is taken by the ten largest. Input material: PBMCs. These receptors were obtained from a woman between 45 and 60 years old in good health and CMV-seronegative.

The chain employs TRBV2 and TRBJ2-2; TRBD2 matches 7 bases. V was clipped by 3 bases and J by 4 bases; unmatched bases: 8. Per germline, CDR1 SNHLY and CDR2 FYNNEI. The CDR3 consists of 16 residues. For the CDR3, the DNA is TGTGCCAGCAGTGAGGGGGGGGGAACACCCACCGGGGAGCTGTTTTTT. This translates into CASSEGGGTPTGELFF.

The gene calls are TRBV9 and TRBJ2-1; TRBD2 agrees at 9 bases. Germline assignment: CDR1 SGDLS and CDR2 YYNGEE. The J segment lost 7 bases and the V segment lost 4 bases, leaving 9 bases of the junction unmatched. This CDR3 comprises 15 residues. The CDR3 sequence: CASSLREGRGNEQFF. Here the CDR3 DNA reads TGTGCCAGCAGCCTGCGGGAGGGCCGGGGGAATGAGCAGTTCTTC.

The rearrangement links TRBV4-1 to TRBJ1-5; TRBD1 matches 9 bases. Trimming at V came to 1 base and at J to 6 bases, leaving 1 base not matched to a gene. The CDR3 totals 14 residues. Germline V CDR1 and CDR2: MGHRA, YSYEKL. The CDR3 coding sequence is TGCGCCAGCAGCCAAGTACAGGGGGCTCAGCCCCAGCATTTT. Its protein is CASSQVQGAQPQHF.

The V call is TRBV28, the J call TRBJ2-2; no clear D. Deletions cut 6 bases from V and 3 bases from J, with 14 bases between. Germline V CDR1 and CDR2: MDHEN, SYDVKM. This CDR3 region has 15 residues. CDR3 DNA sequence: TGTGCCAGCAGCTCTGTAAGCTCGGACACCGGGGAGCTGTTTTTT. It codes for CASSSVSSDTGELFF.

This chain uses TRBV30 with TRBJ2-5; D is possibly TRBD2 (5 bases). The germline gives CDR1 GTSNPN, CDR2 SVGIG (reference sequence). Trimming took off 0 bases at V and 4 bases at J, with 12 bases between the two ends. This CDR3 region has 14 residues. CDR3 region: CAWSVLGRGETQYF. DNA for the CDR3: TGTGCCTGGAGTGTACTGGGTCGGGGAGAGACCCAGTACTTC.

The chain carries TRBV15 and TRBJ2-3; D is perhaps TRBD1 (6 bases). V lost 5 bases and J 4 bases, leaving 10 bases between the germline ends. The germline CDR1 and CDR2 sequences are LNHNV and YYDKDF (reference sequence). The CDR3 is 13 amino acids. CDR3 loop: CATSGRQADTQYF. The CDR3 bases are TGTGCCACCAGCGGTAGACAGGCAGATACGCAGTATTTT.

The V gene is TRBV18, the J gene TRBJ1-1; weak D call: TRBD1 (6 bases). CDR1 is KGHSH, CDR2 LQKENI, per germline. CDR3 length equals 15 residues. The germline V and J ends were trimmed by 1 base and 2 bases, with 11 bases remaining between them. Here the CDR3 reads CASSPRQEQNTEAFF. The CDR3 region has the DNA TGTGCCAGCTCACCACGACAGGAGCAAAACACTGAAGCTTTCTTT.

For the CDR3, the DNA is TGTGCCTCTAAGGACAGGGGCACTGAAGCTTTCTTT. This translates into CASKDRGTEAFF. The rearrangement uses TRBV30 and TRBJ1-1; 9 bases match TRBD1. The CDR3 is made up of 12 amino acids. Per germline, CDR1 GTSNPN and CDR2 SVGIG (reference sequence). V lost 7 bases to trimming and J lost 4 bases; unmatched junction nucleotides: 4.

The chain has TRBV25-1 and TRBJ1-6; possible D gene TRBD1, 5 bases. The length of the CDR3 is 16 residues. Germline lookup yields CDR1 MGHDK and CDR2 SYGVNS. Trimming removed 1 base from V and 1 base from J, with 8 bases in between. CDR3 nucleotides: TGTGCCAGCAGTGAATCTGCAGGGTCCTATAATTCACCCCTCCACTTT. Amino acids: CASSESAGSYNSPLHF. The variable domain in full, completed from reference TRBV25-1 and TRBJ1-6, reads EADIYQTPRYLVIGTGKKITLECSQTMGHDKMYWYQQDPGMELHLIHYSYGVNSTEKGDLSSESTVSRIRTEHFPLTLESARPSHTSQYLCASSESAGSYNSPLHFGNGTRLTVT.

The chain is built from TRBV10-1 and TRBJ1-2; D is unresolved. Germline V CDR1 and CDR2: WNHNN, SYGVQD (reference sequence). Trimming stripped 3 bases from V and 0 bases from J, with 5 bases between. This CDR3 is built from 13 residues. The CDR3 DNA sequence: TGCGCCAGCAGTGATACTACTAACTATGGCTACACCTTC. This encodes CASSDTTNYGYTF.

This rearrangement joins TRBV9 to TRBJ1-4, with 10 bases fitting TRBD1. Germline assignment: CDR1 SGDLS and CDR2 YYNGEE. Unmatched junction bases numbered 6, after V lost 3 bases and J lost 10 bases. This CDR3 region has 14 residues. The CDR3 DNA reads as TGTGCCAGCAGCGCAGGACAGGGGGAGGGAAAACTGTTTTTT. It translates to CASSAGQGEGKLFF.

V usage is TRBV6-5 and J usage is TRBJ2-7; D might be TRBD2 (7 bases). CDR1 is MNHEY, CDR2 SVGAGI, per germline. Trimming stripped 6 bases from V and 6 bases from J, with 9 bases between. This CDR3 is 11 amino acids long. Written as DNA, the CDR3 is TGTGCCAGCAGAGGGGGGGTCGAGCAGTACTTC. Protein: CASRGGVEQYF.

This chain connects TRBV10-3 to TRBJ1-2; the D gene is possibly TRBD1 (5 bases). The CDR3 loop spans 15 amino acids. V dropped 0 bases and J dropped 1 base, with 9 bases sitting between them. Germline V gene lookup returns CDR1 ENHRY and CDR2 SYGVKD. CDR3 loop: CAISESQGINYGYTF. In nucleotides, the CDR3 is TGTGCCATCAGTGAGTCGCAGGGAATTAACTATGGCTACACCTTC.

The J gene is TRBJ2-3, the V gene TRBV4-1, with TRBD2 as a possible D gene (5 bases). Trimming took off 0 bases at V and 4 bases at J, with 23 bases between the two ends. The CDR3 length is 19 residues. The germline V gene has CDR1 MGHRA and CDR2 YSYEKL. The CDR3 region has the DNA TGCGCCAGCAGCCAAGATCTTAAAGGACTTTTTGGGTCGGCAGATACGCAGTATTTT. Protein: CASSQDLKGLFGSADTQYF.

The chain employs TRBV6-5 and TRBJ2-1, with 7 bases identical to TRBD2. The CDR3 has 12 amino acids. Trimming removed 5 bases from V and 7 bases from J; junction bases left unmatched: 2. Germline loops: CDR1 MNHEY, CDR2 SVGAGI. The CDR3 reads CASSAAGNEQFF. CDR3 DNA: TGTGCCAGCAGTGCAGCGGGGAATGAGCAGTTCTTC.

In this sample, this clone turned up once. This chain links TRBV4-3 with TRBJ1-4; no reliable D call. The CDR3 consists of 16 residues. CDR1 and CDR2 from the germline V gene are LGHNA and YSLEER. The V and J ends lost 0 bases and 0 bases respectively, with 8 bases between them. The CDR3 DNA follows: TGCGCCAGCAGCCAAGATAGCGGATCAACTAATGAAAAACTGTTTTTT. Encoded protein: CASSQDSGSTNEKLFF.

This clone appeared a single time. This chain uses TRBV10-1 with TRBJ2-7; a weak D match, TRBD2 (6 bases). Trimming pared 6 bases from V and 6 bases from J, leaving 15 bases between. This CDR3 spans 13 amino acids. Germline-derived CDR1 and CDR2 are WNHNN and SYGVQD (reference sequence). The CDR3 DNA reads TGCGCCAGCAGCGGTCTAGCGTTCGGCGAGCAGTACTTC. Translating it yields CASSGLAFGEQYF.

The chain carries TRBV7-8 and TRBJ1-2, with 9 bases aligning to TRBD1. This CDR3 has 16 amino acids. Germline V gene lookup returns CDR1 SGHVS and CDR2 FQNEAQ. J lost 3 bases, V lost 8 bases, and 13 bases had no gene match. The chain's CDR3 is CASGKTGTGIHYGYTF. DNA of the CDR3: TGTGCCAGCGGAAAAACCGGGACAGGGATACACTATGGCTACACCTTC.

The CDR3 DNA reads as TGTGCCTGGAGTGTAGACCCTGGCGGCCGGGAAAAACTGTTTTTT. Its translation is CAWSVDPGGREKLFF. The gene calls are TRBV30 and TRBJ1-4, with no clear D. V lost 0 bases to trimming and J lost 8 bases, with 16 bases between them. The CDR3 covers 15 residues. Per the germline V gene, CDR1 is GTSNPN and CDR2 is SVGIG (reference sequence).

The chain has TRBV5-4 and TRBJ2-7, with 7 bases identical to TRBD2. Unmatched junction bases numbered 10, after V lost 0 bases and J lost 4 bases. The CDR3 consists of 16 residues. Germline CDR1 and CDR2: SGHNT and YYREEE (reference sequence). The CDR3 region has the DNA TGTGCCAGCAGCTTGGGGAGCGGGGTGGCTGCATACGAGCAGTACTTC. This gives the protein CASSLGSGVAAYEQYF.

This chain links TRBV19 with TRBJ2-2; 7 bases are a match to TRBD2. J was trimmed by 5 bases and V by 1 base; bases with no gene match: 10. The germline CDR1 and CDR2 sequences are LNHDA and SQIVND (reference sequence). The CDR3 runs 17 residues. CDR3 region: CASSIAGRAPWTGELFF. CDR3 coding DNA: TGTGCCAGTAGTATAGCTGGGAGGGCCCCGTGGACCGGGGAGCTGTTTTTT.

J is TRBJ2-1 and V is TRBV6-4; weak D call: TRBD2 (5 bases). Germline CDR1 is MRHNA and CDR2 is SNTAGT. The CDR3 contains 14 residues. The V end was cut by 0 bases, the J end by 9 bases, with 12 bases between. DNA for the CDR3: TGTGCCAGCAGTGACTCGGGCGACGCGGGTGAGCAGTTCTTC. Its protein is CASSDSGDAGEQFF.

This clone was detected only a few times. The CDR3 DNA is TGCGCCAGCAGCCTCGGACAGGGAAACACTGAAGCTTTCTTT. Protein product: CASSLGQGNTEAFF. This chain links TRBV4-3 with TRBJ1-1, with TRBD1 matching over 8 bases. V was clipped by 4 bases and J by 2 bases; unmatched bases: 3. CDR1 and CDR2 (germline): LGHNA, YSLEER. This CDR3 has 14 amino acids.

The chain is built from TRBV7-2 and TRBJ2-2; D uncertain. The CDR3 is made up of 16 amino acids. Trimming removed 5 bases at V and 1 base at J, with 14 bases between. Germline V gene sequence: CDR1 SGHTA, CDR2 FQGNSA. The chain's CDR3 is CASSPLDFWNTGELFF. CDR3 sequence (DNA): TGTGCCAGCAGCCCGTTAGACTTTTGGAACACCGGGGAGCTGTTTTTT.